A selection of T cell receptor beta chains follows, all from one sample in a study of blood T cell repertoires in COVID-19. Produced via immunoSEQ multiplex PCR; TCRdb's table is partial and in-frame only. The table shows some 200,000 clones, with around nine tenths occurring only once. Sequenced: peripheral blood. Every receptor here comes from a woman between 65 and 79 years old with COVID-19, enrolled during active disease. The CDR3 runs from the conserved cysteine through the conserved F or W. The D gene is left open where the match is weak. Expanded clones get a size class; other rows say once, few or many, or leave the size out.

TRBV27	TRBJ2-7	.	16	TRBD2	CASSALTSGPTYEQYF	TGTGCCAGCAGTGCCTTGACTAGCGGGCCTACCTACGAGCAGTACTTC
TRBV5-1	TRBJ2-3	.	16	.	CASTKGRRSQGGTQYF	TGCGCCAGCACGAAAGGAAGGCGTAGCCAGGGGGGTACGCAGTATTTT
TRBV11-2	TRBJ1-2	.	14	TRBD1	CASRFTGTDYGYTF	TGTGCCAGCAGATTTACCGGGACAGACTATGGCTACACCTTC
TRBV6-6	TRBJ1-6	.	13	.	CASTLTDNSPLHF	TGTGCCAGCACCCTGACAGATAATTCACCCCTCCACTTT
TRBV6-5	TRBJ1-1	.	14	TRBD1	CASRAQGALPEAFF	TGTGCCAGCAGGGCGCAGGGGGCATTGCCTGAAGCTTTCTTT
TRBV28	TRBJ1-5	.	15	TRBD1	CASSFLQGADQPQHF	TGTGCCAGCAGTTTCTTACAGGGGGCGGATCAGCCCCAGCATTTT
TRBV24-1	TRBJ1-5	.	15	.	CATSDPSYSNQPQHF	TGTGCCACCAGTGATCCCTCGTATAGCAATCAGCCCCAGCATTTT
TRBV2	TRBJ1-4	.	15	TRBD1	CASSLQQGAGEKLFF	TGTGCCAGCAGCCTACAACAGGGGGCGGGTGAAAAACTGTTTTTT
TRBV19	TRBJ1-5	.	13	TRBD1	CASSSGGEQPQHF	TGTGCCAGTAGTTCAGGGGGCGAACAGCCCCAGCATTTT
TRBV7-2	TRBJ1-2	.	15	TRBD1	CASSTRSGTGIGYTF	TGTGCCAGCAGCACGCGATCCGGGACAGGGATAGGCTACACCTTC
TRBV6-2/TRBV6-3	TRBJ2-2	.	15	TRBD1	CASSPMGTGTGELFF	TGTGCCAGCAGTCCCATGGGGACAGGGACCGGGGAGCTGTTTTTT
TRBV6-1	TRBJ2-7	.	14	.	CASSEASTSYEQYF	TGTGCCAGCAGTGAAGCGAGTACCTCCTACGAGCAGTACTTC
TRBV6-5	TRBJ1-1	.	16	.	CASSYAGPLSHTEAFF	TGTGCCAGCAGTTACGCGGGACCGCTAAGTCACACTGAAGCTTTCTTT
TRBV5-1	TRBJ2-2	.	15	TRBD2	CASSGGLADTGELFF	TGCGCCAGCAGCGGAGGACTAGCGGACACCGGGGAGCTGTTTTTT
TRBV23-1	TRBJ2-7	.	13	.	CASSQLNSYEQYF	TGCGCCAGCAGTCAATTAAACTCCTACGAGCAGTACTTC
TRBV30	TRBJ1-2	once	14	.	CAWSVRGADYGYTF	TGTGCCTGGAGTGTCCGGGGGGCGGACTATGGCTACACCTTC
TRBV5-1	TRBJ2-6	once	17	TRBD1	CASNPTGTGSGANVLTF	TGCGCCAGCAACCCTACCGGGACAGGCTCTGGGGCCAACGTCCTGACTTTC
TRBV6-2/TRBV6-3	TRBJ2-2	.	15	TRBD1	CASSLAGGNTGELFF	TGTGCCAGCAGTTTGGCAGGGGGGAACACCGGGGAGCTGTTTTTT
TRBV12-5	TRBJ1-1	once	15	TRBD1	CASGYNRQGITEAFF	TGTGCTAGTGGTTATAATCGACAGGGGATCACTGAAGCTTTCTTT
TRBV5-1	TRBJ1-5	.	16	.	CASSSLLDREAQPQHF	TGCGCCAGCAGCTCGCTTCTAGACCGGGAGGCTCAGCCCCAGCATTTT
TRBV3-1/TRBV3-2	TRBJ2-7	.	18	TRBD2	CASSQGGSSGSYSYEQYF	TGTGCCAGCAGCCAAGGGGGATCTAGCGGGAGTTACTCCTACGAGCAGTACTTC